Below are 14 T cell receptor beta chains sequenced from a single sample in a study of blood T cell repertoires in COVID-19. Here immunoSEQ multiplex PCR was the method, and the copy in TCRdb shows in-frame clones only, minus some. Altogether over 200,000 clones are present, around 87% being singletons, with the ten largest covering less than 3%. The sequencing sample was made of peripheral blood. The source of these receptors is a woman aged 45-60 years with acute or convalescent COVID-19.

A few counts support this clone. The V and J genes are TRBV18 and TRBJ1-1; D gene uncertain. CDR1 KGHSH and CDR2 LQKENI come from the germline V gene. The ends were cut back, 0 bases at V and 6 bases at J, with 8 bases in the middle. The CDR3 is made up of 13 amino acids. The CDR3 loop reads CASSPPNGAEAFF. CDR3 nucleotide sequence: TGTGCCAGCTCACCACCTAACGGGGCTGAAGCTTTCTTT.

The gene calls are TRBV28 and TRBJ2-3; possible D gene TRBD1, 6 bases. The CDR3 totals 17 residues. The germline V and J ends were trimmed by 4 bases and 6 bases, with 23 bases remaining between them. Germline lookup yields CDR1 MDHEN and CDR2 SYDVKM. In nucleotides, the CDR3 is TGTGCCAGCAGTTCCTTCGGGCAGGGGCCCCTGCGCGATACGCAGTATTTT. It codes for CASSSFGQGPLRDTQYF.

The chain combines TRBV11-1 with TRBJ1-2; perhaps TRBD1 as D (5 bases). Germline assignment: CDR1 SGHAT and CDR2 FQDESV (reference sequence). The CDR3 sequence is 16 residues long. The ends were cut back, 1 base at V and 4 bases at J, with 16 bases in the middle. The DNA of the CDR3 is TGTGCCAGCAGCTTAGGAAGACAGTTTCTAAGCTATGGCTACACCTTC. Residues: CASSLGRQFLSYGYTF.

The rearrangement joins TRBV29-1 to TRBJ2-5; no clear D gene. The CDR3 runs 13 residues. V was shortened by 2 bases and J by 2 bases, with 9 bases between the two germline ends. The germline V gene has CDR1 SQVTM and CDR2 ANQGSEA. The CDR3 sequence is CSVETDLQETQYF. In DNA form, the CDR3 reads TGCAGCGTTGAAACAGATCTACAAGAGACCCAGTACTTC.

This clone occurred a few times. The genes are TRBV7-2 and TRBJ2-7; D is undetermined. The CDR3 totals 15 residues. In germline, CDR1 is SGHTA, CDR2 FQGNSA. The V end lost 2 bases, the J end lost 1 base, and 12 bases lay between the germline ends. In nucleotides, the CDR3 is TGTGCCAGCAGCTTAACCTTCCGGGTTTCCTACGAGCAGTACTTC. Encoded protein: CASSLTFRVSYEQYF.

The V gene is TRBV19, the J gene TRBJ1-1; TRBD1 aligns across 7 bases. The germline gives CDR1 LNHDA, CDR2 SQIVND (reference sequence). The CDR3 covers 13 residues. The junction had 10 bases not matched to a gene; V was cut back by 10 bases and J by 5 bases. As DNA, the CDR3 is TGTGCCACCTTATCGACAGGGCGGACTGAAGCTTTCTTT. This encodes CATLSTGRTEAFF.

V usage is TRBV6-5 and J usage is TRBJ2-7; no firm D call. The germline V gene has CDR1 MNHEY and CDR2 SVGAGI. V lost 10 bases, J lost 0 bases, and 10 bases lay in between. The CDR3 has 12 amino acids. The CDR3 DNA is TGTGCCACCGCTAGGAGCTCCTACGAGCAGTACTTC. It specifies CATARSSYEQYF.

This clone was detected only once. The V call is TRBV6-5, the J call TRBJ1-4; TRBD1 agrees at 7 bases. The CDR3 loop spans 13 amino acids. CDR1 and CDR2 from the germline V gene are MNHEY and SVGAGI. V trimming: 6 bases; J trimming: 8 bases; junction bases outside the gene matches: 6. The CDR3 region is CASRRDRGEKLFF. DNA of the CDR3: TGTGCCAGCAGAAGGGACAGAGGGGAAAAACTGTTTTTT.

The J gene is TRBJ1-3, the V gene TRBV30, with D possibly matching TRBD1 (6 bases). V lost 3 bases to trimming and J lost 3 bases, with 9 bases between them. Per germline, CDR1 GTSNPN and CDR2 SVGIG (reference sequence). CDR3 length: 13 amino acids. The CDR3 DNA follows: TGTGCCTGGAGAGGGGGACGTGGAAACACCATATATTTT. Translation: CAWRGGRGNTIYF.

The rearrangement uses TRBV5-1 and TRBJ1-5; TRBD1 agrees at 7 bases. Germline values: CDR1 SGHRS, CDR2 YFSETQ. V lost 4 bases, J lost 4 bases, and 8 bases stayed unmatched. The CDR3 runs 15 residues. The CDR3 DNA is TGCGCCAGCAGCCTGACAGGGAGTAGTAATCAGCCCCAGCATTTT. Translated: CASSLTGSSNQPQHF.

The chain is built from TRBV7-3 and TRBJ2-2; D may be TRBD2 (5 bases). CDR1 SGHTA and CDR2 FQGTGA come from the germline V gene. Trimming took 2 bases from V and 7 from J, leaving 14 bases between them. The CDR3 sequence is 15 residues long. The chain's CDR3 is CASSLGLGSIGELFF. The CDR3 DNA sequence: TGTGCCAGCAGCTTAGGTCTAGGGAGTATCGGGGAGCTGTTTTTT. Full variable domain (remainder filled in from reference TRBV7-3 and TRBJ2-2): GAGVSQTPSNKVTEKGKYVELRCDPISGHTALYWYRQSLGQGPEFLIYFQGTGAADDSGLPNDRFFAVRPEGSVSTLKIQRTERGDSAVYLCASSLGLGSIGELFFGEGSRLTVL.

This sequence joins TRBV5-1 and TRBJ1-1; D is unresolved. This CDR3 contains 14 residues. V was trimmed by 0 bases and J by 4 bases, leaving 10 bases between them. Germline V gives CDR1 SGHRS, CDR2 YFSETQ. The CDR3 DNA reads TGCGCCAGCAGCTTGGAACGGGGTAGCACTGAAGCTTTCTTT. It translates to CASSLERGSTEAFF.

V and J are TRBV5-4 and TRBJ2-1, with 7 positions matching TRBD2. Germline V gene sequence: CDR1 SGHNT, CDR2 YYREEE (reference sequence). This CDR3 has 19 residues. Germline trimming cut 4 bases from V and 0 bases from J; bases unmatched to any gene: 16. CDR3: CASSPEPWKAGSSYNEQFF. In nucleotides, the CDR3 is TGTGCCAGCAGCCCGGAACCCTGGAAAGCGGGGAGCTCCTACAATGAGCAGTTCTTC.

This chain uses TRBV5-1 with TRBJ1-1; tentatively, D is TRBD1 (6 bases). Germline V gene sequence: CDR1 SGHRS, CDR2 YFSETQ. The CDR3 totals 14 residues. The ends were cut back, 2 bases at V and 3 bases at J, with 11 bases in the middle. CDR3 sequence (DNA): TGCGCCAGCAGCTTTCAGGGGCGAGACACTGAAGCTTTCTTT. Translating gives CASSFQGRDTEAFF.